This TCR beta chain was sequenced for a study of CD8 T cells in Susac syndrome. Per germline, CDR1 LGHDT and CDR2 YNNKEL (reference sequence). Trimming took off 6 bases at V and 12 bases at J, with 15 bases between the two ends. The CDR3 loop spans 12 amino acids. As regards this clonotype: Its antigen is still unknown.

After extraction with the RNeasy kit, roughly 0.45 to 1 ug of the RNA was reverse transcribed using random hexamers. By means of immunoSEQ multiplex PCR, TCR beta CDR3 spanning 54 Vbeta and 13 Jbeta underwent amplification. TCRdb recomputed calls from the immunoSEQ multiplex PCR reads with MiXCR, one row per CDR3 protein. The repertoire includes about 180,000 distinct CDR3 sequences, approximately 96% of them detected once, and 0.093% sits in the top ten. Sequencing of TCR beta was undertaken in CD8+ and CD4+ T cells derived from blood. It was negative isolation that provided the CD8+ and CD4+ T cells, whereas TEMRA cells were enriched by FACS. General study points: The TCR sequencing and HLA analysis in the study involved a relatively small number of individuals, as the study acknowledged.

This sequence joins TRBV3-1 and TRBJ2-1; D might be TRBD2 (5 bases). This receptor was obtained from a human donor with multiple sclerosis. Source material: CD4+ T cells from PBMCs. The CDR3 nucleotides are TGTGCCAGCAGTCTGTACCCTGGAGGGCAGTTCTTC. It specifies CASSLYPGGQFF.